This TCR beta chain derives from a study of blood T cell repertoires in COVID-19. Only in-frame clones appear in the TCRdb table, and some are missing; sequencing was by immunoSEQ multiplex PCR. The sample has approximately 140,000 clones; roughly 90% are singletons. Germline V lookup: CDR1 SEHNR, CDR2 FQNEAQ (reference sequence). V gave up 0 bases and J gave up 1 base, with 4 bases separating them. This CDR3 has 15 amino acids. Material: peripheral blood. This TCR derives from a man in his forties or fifties with active or convalescent COVID-19. This chain uses TRBV7-9 with TRBJ2-6; no firm D call. CDR3: CASSLASSGANVLTF. Here the CDR3 DNA reads TGTGCCAGCAGCTTAGCCTCTTCTGGGGCCAACGTCCTGACTTTC. The full variable domain, in which reference TRBV7-9 and TRBJ2-6 provide the parts outside the CDR3, is DTGVSQNPRHKITKRGQNVTFRCDPISEHNRLYWYRQTLGQGPEFLTYFQNEAQLEKSRLLSDRFSAERPKGSFSTLEIQRTEQGDSAMYLCASSLASSGANVLTFGAGSRLTVL.